These 23 T cell receptor beta chains were all obtained from the same sample, sequenced in a study of metastatic and nonmetastatic thyroid tumors. The entire patient cohort was treatment-naive prior to thyroid surgery. TCRdb reanalyzed the PCR reads with MiXCR. The repertoire includes approximately 69,000 clones, 12% to 15% of them detected once, and over 6.5% sits in the top ten. Sequencing input: blood. The receptor source for this set is a male donor with papillary thyroid cancer or a benign thyroid nodule (not recorded which). Some clones in this sample may be carry-over from other donors' samples.

Ten or more counts support this clone. The V and J genes are TRBV4-1 and TRBJ2-5; 8 bases map to TRBD2. The germline V gene encodes CDR1 MGHRA and CDR2 YSYEKL. J lost 5 bases, V lost 4 bases, and 12 bases had no gene match. This CDR3 spans 16 amino acids. This CDR3 is CASSRVGTSLGETQYF. In DNA, the CDR3 is TGCGCCAGCAGCCGGGTAGGGACTAGTTTAGGGGAGACCCAGTACTTC.

Concerning this clone: This may arise from a read error, as a much more abundant clone is one base away. The V call is TRBV5-6, the J call TRBJ2-7; D is unclear. Germline loops: CDR1 SGHDT, CDR2 YYEEEE. The CDR3 length is 11 residues. CDR3 region: CDSSFLSEQYF. The CDR3 DNA sequence: TGTGACAGCAGCTTCCTGTCCGAGCAGTACTTC.

This clone has a single count. Possible read error: a much larger clone is one base away. This chain joins TRBV7-2 and TRBJ1-5; no firm D call. CDR3 size: 15 residues. The V gene's germline CDR1 is SGHTA and CDR2 FQGNSA. V shed 3 bases and J shed 1 base, with 10 bases lying between them. The CDR3 spells CASSLEGGSNQPQHF. In DNA, the CDR3 is TGTGCCAGCAGCTTGGAAGGTGGCAGCAATCAGCCCCAGCATTTT.

This clone occurred a few times. A much larger clonotype is one base distant, so this may be a read error. The V call is TRBV7-3, the J call TRBJ1-1; TRBD1 aligns across 8 bases. CDR1 is SGHTA, CDR2 FQGTGA, per germline. V lost 5 bases and J lost 3; bases outside the gene matches: 8. The CDR3 extends over 15 amino acids. In DNA, the CDR3 is TGTGCCAGCAGCCTAGGACAGGGTAGGTACACTGAAGCTTTCTTT. Translating it yields CASSLGQGRYTEAFF.

This clone was seen ten or more times. This chain connects TRBV12-3 or TRBV12-4 to TRBJ2-3; D gene ambiguous. The CDR3 is 13 amino acids. Trimming pared 3 bases from V and 1 base from J, leaving 5 bases between. CDR3 DNA sequence: TGTGCCAGCAGTTTTGCGCGCACAGATACGCAGTATTTT. It specifies CASSFARTDTQYF.

This clone was counted many times. This chain links TRBV18 with TRBJ2-1, with D possibly called TRBD1 or TRBD2 (5 bases each). The CDR3 runs to 17 residues. The germline V and J ends were trimmed by 0 bases and 0 bases, with 12 bases remaining between them. Germline V lookup: CDR1 KGHSH, CDR2 LQKENI. The CDR3 reads CASSPPHRDGSYNEQFF. For the CDR3, the DNA is TGTGCCAGCTCACCACCGCATAGGGACGGCTCCTACAATGAGCAGTTCTTC.

The DNA of the CDR3 is TGTGCCAGCAGTTACGGCGGTTCCTACGAGCAGTACTTC. Translation gives CASSYGGSYEQYF. The chain links TRBV6-5 to TRBJ2-7; D is uncertain. CDR1 and CDR2 from the germline V gene are MNHEY and SVGAGI. This CDR3 has 13 amino acids. Trimming removed 2 bases from V and 1 base from J, with 6 bases in between.

The chain links TRBV30 to TRBJ1-3; the D is unclear. V dropped 0 bases and J dropped 0 bases, with 12 bases sitting between them. Germline CDR1 GTSNPN, CDR2 SVGIG (reference sequence). The CDR3 has 16 residues. CDR3 protein: CAWSVDDRHSGNTIYF. The CDR3 nucleotides read TGTGCCTGGAGTGTAGACGACCGACACTCTGGAAACACCATATATTTT.

As to this clone: Here the CDR3 omits its conserved ending phenylalanine or tryptophan, so a read error is the likely source. The rearrangement links TRBV4-3 to TRBJ1-5; 9 positions match TRBD1. V dropped 4 bases and J dropped 6; count of bases not matched to a gene: 16. In germline, CDR1 is LGHNA, CDR2 YSLEER. This CDR3 has 18 residues. The CDR3: CASSPTRDRARLCQPQHS. The CDR3 DNA is TGCGCCAGCAGCCCTACTCGGGACAGGGCGCGTTTGTGTCAGCCCCAGCATTCT.

The chain carries TRBV11-2 and TRBJ2-3, with TRBD2 identical over 10 bases. The CDR3 runs to 15 residues. The germline CDR1 and CDR2 sequences are SGHAT and FQNNGV. The trim removed 6 bases at V and 3 bases at J, leaving 6 bases unmatched. The CDR3 here is CASSEAAGGTDTQYF. CDR3 DNA sequence: TGTGCCAGCAGTGAAGCAGCGGGAGGGACAGATACGCAGTATTTT.

The sample holds many counts of this clone. The chain employs TRBV5-6 and TRBJ2-1, with D uncertain. Germline lookup yields CDR1 SGHDT and CDR2 YYEEEE. The CDR3 contains 12 residues. Trimming removed 0 bases from V and 6 bases from J, with 4 bases in between. The CDR3 reads CASSLDGNEQFF. CDR3 bases: TGTGCCAGCAGCTTGGACGGCAATGAGCAGTTCTTC. Using reference TRBV5-6 and TRBJ2-1 for the parts outside the CDR3, the full variable domain is DAGVTQSPTHLIKTRGQQVTLRCSPKSGHDTVSWYQQALGQGPQFIFQYYEEEERQRGNFPDRFSGHQFPNYSSELNVNALLLGDSALYLCASSLDGNEQFFGPGTRLTVL.

This clone has just a few counts. This may come from a read error, since a much larger clone is one base off. Different DNA sequences within this sample yield the same CDR3. V and J are TRBV9 and TRBJ1-1, with 10 bases aligning to TRBD1. CDR1 and CDR2 (germline): SGDLS, YYNGEE. The CDR3 is 13 residues long. V lost 4 bases to trimming and J lost 13 bases; unmatched junction nucleotides: 10. CDR3 sequence: CASSPWTGGPVFF. The CDR3 bases are TGTGCCAGCAGCCCTTGGACAGGGGGTCCTGTTTTCTTT. The complete variable domain, with remaining parts taken from reference TRBV9 and TRBJ1-1, reads DSGVTQTPKHLITATGQRVTLRCSPRSGDLSVYWYQQSLDQGLQFLIQYYNGEERAKGNILERFSAQQFPDLHSELNLSSLELGDSALYFCASSPWTGGPVFFGQGTRLTVV.

This clone was seen at least ten times. The chain recombines TRBV13 with TRBJ2-3; 7 bases agree with TRBD2. The V gene end was trimmed by 1 base and the J gene end by 0 bases; junction bases not matched to a gene: 7. Germline CDR1 and CDR2: PRHDT and FYEKMQ (reference sequence). The CDR3 extends over 17 amino acids. The CDR3 sequence: CASSLDMSSGSTDTQYF. DNA of the CDR3: TGTGCCAGCAGCTTAGATATGTCTAGCGGTAGCACAGATACGCAGTATTTT.

The chain is built from TRBV5-1 and TRBJ1-1, with D possibly matching TRBD1 (6 bases). Trimming cost V 3 bases and J 2 bases, with 14 bases left between them. Germline V gives CDR1 SGHRS, CDR2 YFSETQ. The CDR3 is 15 amino acids. CDR3 sequence reads: CASSSFGRGNTEAFF. The CDR3, as DNA: TGCGCCAGCAGCTCTTTTGGCAGGGGAAACACTGAAGCTTTCTTT. Full variable domain (outside the CDR3, taken from reference TRBV5-1 and TRBJ1-1): KAGVTQTPRYLIKTRGQQVTLSCSPISGHRSVSWYQQTPGQGLQFLFEYFSETQRNKGNFPGRFSGRQFSNSRSEMNVSTLELGDSALYLCASSSFGRGNTEAFFGQGTRLTVV.

This clone was counted many times. The chain uses TRBV6-5 and TRBJ2-3; unclear D gene. Per the germline V gene, CDR1 is MNHEY and CDR2 is SVGAGI. The CDR3 sequence is 15 residues long. The V end was cut by 0 bases, the J end by 5 bases, with 12 bases between. In DNA, the CDR3 is TGTGCCAGCAGTTACTCGATTAGGAGTGTAGATACGCAGTATTTT. Amino acid sequence: CASSYSIRSVDTQYF.

This clone was found many times. The V gene is TRBV11-1, the J gene TRBJ2-3; 7 bases are a match to TRBD2. Trimming cost V 3 bases and J 4 bases; bases outside gene matches: 13. CDR1 is SGHAT, CDR2 FQDESV, per germline (reference sequence). This CDR3 is built from 17 residues. The CDR3, as DNA: TGTGCCAGCAGCTTTAGGGCTAGCGGATTATTTCCAGATACGCAGTATTTT. Residues: CASSFRASGLFPDTQYF.

This clone was found many times. The chain employs TRBV7-2 and TRBJ2-6, with D perhaps TRBD1 (5 bases). Trimming cost V 0 bases and J 0 bases, with 18 bases left between them. CDR1 is SGHTA, CDR2 FQGNSA, per germline. This CDR3 region has 20 residues. CDR3 sequence: CASSLAAGISSFSGANVLTF. CDR3 in DNA: TGTGCCAGCAGCTTAGCGGCAGGGATATCCTCTTTCTCTGGGGCCAACGTCCTGACTTTC.

This clone was detected many times. The chain joins TRBV9 to TRBJ2-7; TRBD1 aligns across 10 bases. The germline V gene has CDR1 SGDLS and CDR2 YYNGEE. The CDR3 sequence is 15 residues long. V gave up 0 bases and J gave up 5 bases; unmatched junction bases: 5. The CDR3: CASSVAGDRGDEQYF. CDR3 bases: TGTGCCAGCAGCGTAGCAGGGGACAGGGGCGACGAGCAGTACTTC.

In this sample, this clone turned up many times. The rearrangement uses TRBV11-2 and TRBJ1-4, with D perhaps matching TRBD1 (5 bases). The CDR3 covers 15 residues. Looked up from germline, CDR1 is SGHAT and CDR2 is FQNNGV. V was trimmed by 6 bases and J by 1 base, leaving 12 bases between them. CDR3 sequence (DNA): TGTGCCAGCAGTACAACAGGTGGAACTAATGAAAAACTGTTTTTT. It codes for CASSTTGGTNEKLFF.

This clone was recorded at least ten times. The chain has TRBV6-2 or TRBV6-3 and TRBJ1-2, with TRBD1 matching over 9 bases. The J segment lost 5 bases and the V segment lost 5 bases, leaving 9 bases of the junction unmatched. Looked up from germline, CDR1 is MNHEY and CDR2 is SVGEGT. The CDR3 length is 15 residues. The CDR3 is CASSIYRTGEYGYTF. Written as DNA, the CDR3 is TGTGCCAGCAGTATATACCGGACAGGGGAATATGGCTACACCTTC.

About this clone: With a much larger clone just one base away, this may be a read error. The sample has other DNA sequences that encode this CDR3 too. This chain joins TRBV5-4 and TRBJ2-1; no clear D. The V gene's germline CDR1 is SGHNT and CDR2 YYREEE (reference sequence). This CDR3 contains 15 residues. The CDR3 DNA reads as TGTGCCAGCAGCCCGGACGGGTCCTCCTACAACGAGCAGTTCTTC. Protein: CASSPDGSSYNEQFF.

This clone was observed at least ten times. The chain joins TRBV10-2 to TRBJ2-1; 12 bases line up with TRBD1. V was pared by 5 bases and J by 0 bases, with 11 bases of the junction left unmatched. Germline V gene data show CDR1 as WSHSY and CDR2 as SAAADI. CDR3 length: 19 amino acids. The CDR3 DNA follows: TGCGCCAGCAGTACCGGGACAGGGGGCTTTCGGAGCTCCTACAATGAGCAGTTCTTC. Residues: CASSTGTGGFRSSYNEQFF.

A remark on this clone: One junction end does not reproduce the germline sequence, and a read error may be involved. This specimen includes other DNA sequences encoding the same CDR3. V usage is TRBV6-1 and J usage is TRBJ2-5; possible D gene TRBD1, 6 bases. Germline V gene data show CDR1 as MNHNS and CDR2 as SASEGT. The CDR3 has 16 amino acids. The CDR3, as DNA: TGTGCCAGCAGTCAGCCTGGACAGAGCTACCAGGAGACCCAGTACTTC. Translating it yields CASSQPGQSYQETQYF.